These 27 T cell receptor beta chains were all obtained from the same sample, sequenced in a study of CD8 T cells in Susac syndrome. RNA in amounts of roughly 0.5 to 1 ug was reverse transcribed with random hexamers. From the immunoSEQ multiplex PCR reads, TCRdb called clonotypes with MiXCR, one entry per CDR3 protein. The sample has roughly 150,000 distinct CDR3 sequences; around 95% are singletons. The sample taken for sequencing was CD4+ T cells from PBMCs. Receptor source: a human donor with Susac syndrome.

The chain has TRBV5-4 and TRBJ1-6; the D gene is possibly TRBD1 (5 bases). V was shortened by 0 bases and J by 8 bases, with 9 bases between the two germline ends. The germline gives CDR1 SGHNT, CDR2 YYREEE (reference sequence). The CDR3 covers 14 residues. CDR3 coding DNA: TGTGCCAGCAGCTTGGACAGGTTGGATTCACCCCTCCACTTT. It is translated as CASSLDRLDSPLHF.

The chain has TRBV11-2 and TRBJ1-1, with TRBD1 matching over 8 bases. J was trimmed by 5 bases and V by 7 bases; bases with no gene match: 9. Germline V gives CDR1 SGHAT, CDR2 FQNNGV. The CDR3 has 14 residues. The DNA of the CDR3 is TGTGCCAGCACCGAGGACAGGGTCGGTACTGAAGCTTTCTTT. It specifies CASTEDRVGTEAFF.

In this sample, this clonotype turned up once. CDR3 DNA sequence: TGCAGTGCTAGAGGAGCAGGTTCTAATGAAAAACTGTTTTTT. It specifies CSARGAGSNEKLFF. The J gene is TRBJ1-4, the V gene TRBV20-1; D is unclear. V lost 1 base to trimming and J lost 3 bases, with 9 bases between them. In germline, CDR1 is DFQATT, CDR2 SNEGSKA (reference sequence). This CDR3 has 14 amino acids.

The rearrangement uses TRBV4-1 and TRBJ1-2, with TRBD1 matching 8 bases. Looked up from germline, CDR1 is MGHRA and CDR2 is YSYEKL. The CDR3 spans 17 residues. The trim removed 1 base at V and 1 base at J, leaving 8 bases unmatched. The CDR3 coding sequence is TGCGCCAGCAGCCAAGGACCCCAGGGGGCGCTTAACTATGGCTACACCTTC. This codes for CASSQGPQGALNYGYTF.

CDR3 nucleotides: TGCAGTGCTAGGGTGACAGGGCAAGGAGAGACCCAGTACTTC. Translated, it gives CSARVTGQGETQYF. This chain joins TRBV20-1 and TRBJ2-5; 7 bases agree with TRBD1. Germline values: CDR1 DFQATT, CDR2 SNEGSKA (reference sequence). The CDR3 loop spans 14 amino acids. J lost 4 bases, V lost 3 bases, and 8 bases had no gene match.

V and J are TRBV12-3 or TRBV12-4 and TRBJ2-2; no reliable D call. The CDR3 contains 15 residues. V gave up 1 base and J gave up 3 bases, with 9 bases separating them. The CDR3 loop reads CASSLGGSYTGELFF. DNA of the CDR3: TGTGCCAGCAGTTTAGGAGGCTCCTACACCGGGGAGCTGTTTTTT.

The chain has TRBV28 and TRBJ2-7, with TRBD2 matching over 9 bases. Unmatched junction bases numbered 16, after V lost 6 bases and J lost 7 bases. The CDR3 consists of 16 residues. Per the germline V gene, CDR1 is MDHEN and CDR2 is SYDVKM. The CDR3 protein is CASRSIAGEGLREQYF. CDR3 in DNA: TGTGCCAGCAGATCTATAGCGGGAGAGGGGTTGCGGGAGCAGTACTTC.

The J gene is TRBJ2-1, the V gene TRBV4-1, with 11 bases that match TRBD2. Germline V CDR1 and CDR2: MGHRA, YSYEKL. V was clipped by 0 bases and J by 7 bases; unmatched bases: 8. This CDR3 contains 17 residues. In DNA, the CDR3 is TGCGCCAGCAGCCAAGACACCGTTAGCGGGAGGGGGAATGAGCAGTTCTTC. Translation: CASSQDTVSGRGNEQFF.

This clonotype was observed a single time. V gene TRBV6-5 combines with J gene TRBJ1-2; 8 bases line up with TRBD1. V shed 5 bases, J shed 7 bases, and the junction held 6 bases outside the gene matches. The CDR3 loop spans 13 amino acids. Germline CDR1 reads MNHEY; CDR2 reads SVGAGI. The CDR3 region is CASSRQGKGGYTF. Here the CDR3 DNA reads TGTGCCAGCAGTCGACAGGGGAAAGGTGGCTACACCTTC.

V gene TRBV24-1 combines with J gene TRBJ2-3, with D perhaps TRBD1 (6 bases). Germline-derived CDR1 and CDR2 are KGHDR and SFDVKD. CDR3 length: 15 amino acids. V shed 0 bases and J shed 5 bases, with 11 bases lying between them. CDR3 in amino acids: CATSDLEDREDTQYF. CDR3 coding DNA: TGTGCCACCAGTGATTTGGAGGACAGAGAAGATACGCAGTATTTT.

This clonotype was counted a few times. The chain is built from TRBV12-3 or TRBV12-4 and TRBJ1-1; D gene uncertain. Between the trimmed V and J ends, which lost 2 bases and 1 base, there was a span of 8 bases. The CDR3 has 14 residues. DNA of the CDR3: TGTGCCAGCAGTTTATTTGCCGAGAACACTGAAGCTTTCTTT. It is translated as CASSLFAENTEAFF.

The rearrangement uses TRBV5-1 and TRBJ1-4; 7 bases align to TRBD1. The trim removed 4 bases at V and 8 bases at J, leaving 8 bases unmatched. In germline, CDR1 is SGHRS, CDR2 YFSETQ. The CDR3 contains 14 residues. The DNA of the CDR3 is TGCGCCAGCAGCCCAACTACAGGGGACGAAAAACTGTTTTTT. This encodes CASSPTTGDEKLFF. The full variable domain, rest sourced from reference TRBV5-1 and TRBJ1-4, is KAGVTQTPRYLIKTRGQQVTLSCSPISGHRSVSWYQQTPGQGLQFLFEYFSETQRNKGNFPGRFSGRQFSNSRSEMNVSTLELGDSALYLCASSPTTGDEKLFFGSGTQLSVL.

The chain has TRBV3-1 and TRBJ1-4, with 9 bases lining up with TRBD1. Trimming took 4 bases from V and 8 from J; bases not matched to a gene: 2. The CDR3 covers 13 residues. Germline lookup yields CDR1 LGHDT and CDR2 YNNKEL (reference sequence). The CDR3 loop reads CASSPGQGEKLFF. The CDR3 nucleotides read TGTGCCAGCAGCCCGGGACAGGGAGAAAAACTGTTTTTT.

The rearrangement joins TRBV2 to TRBJ1-4; 10 bases match TRBD1. After removal of 6 bases from V and 8 bases from J, the junction contained 6 bases not matched to a gene. CDR1 and CDR2 from the germline V gene are SNHLY and FYNNEI. The CDR3 is 14 amino acids. The CDR3 DNA reads TGTGCCAGCAGGGGGACAGGGGCAGGGGAAAAACTGTTTTTT. Protein: CASRGTGAGEKLFF.

This clonotype was seen only once. The chain combines TRBV27 with TRBJ1-2; the D gene is possibly TRBD1 (5 bases). V was trimmed by 5 bases and J by 4 bases, leaving 17 bases between them. The germline V gene encodes CDR1 MNHEY and CDR2 SMNVEV (reference sequence). This CDR3 spans 15 amino acids. This chain's CDR3 is CASSARETGPYGYTF. CDR3 DNA: TGTGCCAGCAGTGCCCGGGAAACAGGCCCCTATGGCTACACCTTC.

The V and J genes are TRBV7-3 and TRBJ2-3; 8 nucleotides agree with TRBD2. The CDR3 runs to 14 residues. Trimming cost V 6 bases and J 2 bases; bases outside gene matches: 4. CDR1 is SGHTA, CDR2 FQGTGA, per germline. The CDR3 region is CASSRGGTTDTQYF. The CDR3 DNA follows: TGTGCCAGCAGTCGGGGGGGGACCACAGATACGCAGTATTTT. The variable domain in full, completed from reference TRBV7-3 and TRBJ2-3, reads GAGVSQTPSNKVTEKGKYVELRCDPISGHTALYWYRQSLGQGPEFLIYFQGTGAADDSGLPNDRFFAVRPEGSVSTLKIQRTERGDSAVYLCASSRGGTTDTQYFGPGTRLTVL.

The chain is built from TRBV15 and TRBJ2-1, with TRBD1 as a possible D gene (6 bases). This CDR3 comprises 15 residues. In germline, CDR1 is LNHNV, CDR2 YYDKDF (reference sequence). Trimming pared 8 bases from V and 4 bases from J, leaving 18 bases between. The CDR3 DNA follows: TGTGCCACCTTAAGAGGGGGTAGGGGGTACAATGAGCAGTTCTTC. Encoded protein: CATLRGGRGYNEQFF.

This clonotype was seen a single time. The chain combines TRBV6-5 with TRBJ2-1; D gene ambiguous. CDR1 is MNHEY and CDR2 is SVGAGI in the germline V gene. V lost 7 bases and J lost 9, with 7 bases in between. This CDR3 region has 10 residues. CDR3 sequence: CASTRVEQFF. CDR3 in DNA: TGTGCCAGCACCCGGGTTGAGCAGTTCTTC.

The chain joins TRBV20-1 to TRBJ1-1; D is unresolved. The V gene lost 6 bases and the J gene lost 3 bases, with 8 bases spanning the gap. The length of the CDR3 is 11 residues. The V gene's germline CDR1 is DFQATT and CDR2 SNEGSKA (reference sequence). CDR3 sequence: CSAELHTEAFF. CDR3 bases: TGCAGTGCGGAGCTGCACACTGAAGCTTTCTTT.

This sequence joins TRBV27 and TRBJ2-5; 8 nucleotides agree with TRBD2. CDR3 length: 16 amino acids. From germline, CDR1 is MNHEY and CDR2 SMNVEV (reference sequence). After removal of 5 bases from V and 4 bases from J, the junction contained 12 bases not matched to a gene. CDR3 coding DNA: TGTGCCAGCAGTCCATCCCGGGGGGGGCGCGGAGAGACCCAGTACTTC. As protein: CASSPSRGGRGETQYF.

The rearrangement uses TRBV5-1 and TRBJ1-1; D perhaps matches TRBD1 (6 bases). CDR1 is SGHRS and CDR2 is YFSETQ in the germline V gene. CDR3 length: 14 amino acids. With 3 bases removed from V and 3 bases from J, the gap between germline ends came to 12 bases. The CDR3 coding sequence is TGCGCCAGCAGCTCCCGACACAGGGACACTGAAGCTTTCTTT. As protein: CASSSRHRDTEAFF.

V usage is TRBV25-1 and J usage is TRBJ1-2; perhaps TRBD1 as D (6 bases). This CDR3 is built from 15 residues. V was trimmed by 3 bases and J by 4 bases, leaving 15 bases between them. The germline V gene encodes CDR1 MGHDK and CDR2 SYGVNS. Here the CDR3 reads CASSDPSGTSYGYTF. CDR3 in DNA: TGTGCCAGCAGTGACCCTTCCGGGACAAGCTATGGCTACACCTTC.

The V and J genes are TRBV4-1 and TRBJ2-4; D remains ambiguous. Trimming removed 0 bases at V and 0 bases at J, with 6 bases between. CDR3 length: 15 residues. Germline V gives CDR1 MGHRA, CDR2 YSYEKL. CDR3 sequence: CASSQETVAKNIQYF. DNA for the CDR3: TGCGCCAGCAGCCAAGAGACGGTAGCCAAAAACATTCAGTACTTC.

This clonotype was seen more than once but under ten times. The rearrangement joins TRBV20-1 to TRBJ2-7, with D unclear. Deletions cut 5 bases from V and 7 bases from J, with 12 bases between. Looked up from germline, CDR1 is DFQATT and CDR2 is SNEGSKA (reference sequence). The CDR3 extends over 11 amino acids. The CDR3: CSAGTSGEQYF. CDR3 DNA: TGCAGTGCTGGAACCTCCGGGGAGCAGTACTTC.

The rearrangement links TRBV24-1 to TRBJ2-2; TRBD1 aligns across 7 bases. V was clipped by 5 bases and J by 0 bases; unmatched bases: 8. This CDR3 spans 17 amino acids. Germline V gene lookup returns CDR1 KGHDR and CDR2 SFDVKD. The CDR3 here is CATSALEGTANTGELFF. For the CDR3, the DNA is TGTGCCACCAGTGCACTAGAGGGGACAGCGAACACCGGGGAGCTGTTTTTT.

This sequence joins TRBV20-1 and TRBJ2-5; D gene uncertain. The germline V and J ends were trimmed by 8 bases and 5 bases, with 18 bases remaining between them. Germline V gene data show CDR1 as DFQATT and CDR2 as SNEGSKA (reference sequence). This CDR3 has 13 residues. CDR3 DNA: TGCAGTACCGGAAGGCCCCCTTCTGAGACCCAGTACTTC. Protein: CSTGRPPSETQYF.

The rearrangement links TRBV28 to TRBJ1-5; D is unresolved. The CDR3 totals 14 residues. Germline V gene sequence: CDR1 MDHEN, CDR2 SYDVKM. V lost 5 bases and J 0 bases, leaving 8 bases between the germline ends. Here the CDR3 reads CASSGELSNQPQHF. CDR3 DNA sequence: TGTGCCAGCAGTGGTGAGCTTAGCAATCAGCCCCAGCATTTT.